The text below deals with one TCR beta chain. The antigen remains unidentified. A far larger clone is just one base off, so this is likely a read error. Unique molecular identifiers were used in preparing the TCRbeta library. In TCRdb, the PCR reads were re-called with MiXCR into one record per CDR3 protein. The data show about a million distinct CDR3 sequences, with about 30% seen just once and roughly 30% held by the top ten. This record comes from a study of T-cell reconstitution after alpha-beta-depleted transplantation in children. The germline V gene has CDR1 SGHKS and CDR2 YYEKEE (reference sequence). This CDR3 has 13 residues. V dropped 5 bases and J dropped 6; count of bases not matched to a gene: 6. General observations from the study: Recipient T cells and thymic progenitors that survived gave rise to the high TCRbeta diversity observed at day 60 in some patients. Expanded graft clones, several hundred of them, were reportedly the source of alpha-beta T cells about two months after transplant. The main origin of T-cell counts and diversity one year after transplant was newly produced T cells.

The starting material was PBMCs, mostly from graft donor cells, obtained 360 days after TCRalphabeta/CD19-depleted stem cell transplant. This sequence joins TRBV5-5 and TRBJ2-7; 9 positions match TRBD1. The receptor's source is a boy younger than two who had a stem cell transplant for SCID, so the T cells may come from the graft donor. Here the CDR3 DNA reads TGTGCCAGCAGTCCGGACAGGGGCTTCGAGCAGTACTTC. Protein product: CASSPDRGFEQYF.